The table lists the clone carrying this T cell receptor beta chain with many counts. These data originate in a study of T cells after yellow fever vaccination. Trimming left V 6 bases short and J 2 bases short, with 13 bases between. This CDR3 is built from 14 residues. Researchers made TCR cDNA using 5'RACE template switching, and this step added a universal primer site and UMIs. TCRdb independently ran MiXCR on the 5' RACE reads; one entry per CDR3 protein. Of a few hundred thousand distinct CDR3 sequences in the sample, less than 20% were seen once. The genes are TRBV12-3 or TRBV12-4 and TRBJ2-5, with D maybe TRBD1 (6 bases). Material: PBMCs, obtained around 5 days after the first yellow fever vaccination. This clonotype originated in a man in his late teens or twenties who received the YFV17D yellow fever vaccine. The CDR3 region has the DNA TGTGCCAGCAGCCTTTCAACAGGGCAAGAGACCCAGTACTTC. This encodes CASSLSTGQETQYF.